The clone carrying this TCR beta chain appeared a few times. Its specificity is not known. The data were taken from a study of T cells in Graves' hyperthyroidism and ophthalmopathy. Study-wide background: Peripheral blood was drawn at first diagnosis, prior to all treatment. Overall study results and limits: Clonotypes that were expanded in thyroid above 0.001 mostly appeared in blood too.

What was amplified from RNA transcripts were TCR beta CDR3 regions. The HTBI set primed first-round TCR CDR3 RT-PCR. TCRdb processed the multiplex PCR reads anew with MiXCR; each CDR3 protein has one entry. Here the sample spans a few hundred thousand distinct CDR3 sequences, about 16% being singletons. The CDR3 spans 17 residues. V was shortened by 1 base and J by 5 bases, with 15 bases between the two germline ends. Germline V gene lookup returns CDR1 LGHNA and CDR2 YNFKEQ. Stable Graves' hyperthyroidism denoted no ophthalmopathy progression over 18 months. The receptor was derived from a man aged 35-49 years with Graves' hyperthyroidism. Sequencing input: blood. This rearrangement joins TRBV4-2 to TRBJ1-6; D remains ambiguous. CDR3 region: CASSQAGQPSHNSPLHF. CDR3 bases: TGTGCCAGCAGCCAAGCAGGTCAGCCGAGCCATAATTCACCCCTCCACTTT.